This T cell receptor (beta chain) was identified in a study of CD8 T cells in Susac syndrome (dated by TCRdb to the late 2010s). As for the study more broadly: Whether CD8+ T cell activation and differentiation in Susac syndrome was antigen driven was tested using repertoire sequencing.

RNA was extracted with the RNeasy kit and 0.5 to 1 ug was reverse transcribed using random hexamers. TCR beta CDR3 regions were amplified with the immunoSEQ multiplex PCR assay covering 54 Vbeta and 13 Jbeta segments. PCR amplification bias was corrected using a synthetic template baseline for primer optimization and computational correction. On the authors' methods: Reads were annotated to V, D and J genes per IMGT and analyzed with immunoSEQ Analyzer, keeping only productive sequences. Clonality was calculated as one minus the Shannon entropy normalized by log2 of the number of productive unique sequences. Public and private clones were assessed among the 100 most prevalent clones of each patient and control. Susac-specific clones were defined as absent from healthy and MS cohorts, some 1,000 published viral clones and other ImmuneACCESS disease sequences. TCRdb itself trimmed the public reads at Q25 with fastp, ran MiXCR and retained productive beta chains. Rows are unified per CDR3 protein, each entry keeping the most common DNA and genes. Here the V and J calls rest on TCRdb's processing, not on the authors' analysis. For this sample there are about 200,000 distinct CDR3 sequences; about 95% appear just once. Of the sample, 0.093% falls within the top ten clones.

Results and caveats for the whole study, not just this receptor: The number of individuals in the TCR sequencing and HLA analysis was recognized as being relatively small.

To note about this clonotype: What this receptor recognizes is not known. No clone much larger than this one lies a single base away; base qualities are absent.

Peripheral blood CD8+ and CD4+ T cells from healthy donors, Susac syndrome patients and multiple sclerosis patients were profiled by high-throughput TCR beta sequencing. The multiple sclerosis controls were treatment-naive patients whose relapsing-remitting disease, either stable or active, fulfilled the revised McDonald criteria. Bulk CD8+ and CD4+ T cells were purified magnetically by negative isolation, whereas CD8+ TEMRA cells were enriched by FACS. Blood was drawn into EDTA tubes, processed within 24 hours, and PBMCs were isolated by density gradient centrifugation. PBMCs intended for TCR sequencing were frozen in liquid nitrogen and were later thawed in a 37 degrees C water bath. A purity of at least 90% was achieved for sorted or isolated CD4+, CD8+ and CD8+ TEMRA cells. The receptor was derived from a human donor with multiple sclerosis. The source material was CD4+ T cells from PBMCs.

The DNA sequence follows: TGCGCCAGCAGTCGACTAGAGTCCTACAATGAGCAGTTCTTC. Protein translation: CASSRLESYNEQFF. The rearrangement joined TRBV5-1 to TRBJ2-1, with a tentative D gene TRBD2 over 6 matching bases. The CDR3 holds 14 amino acids from the cysteine to the phenylalanine. The read is trimmed to its CDR3 DNA, 42 bases read in frame from base 1. The junction carries 10 bases between V and J, which are trimmed by 5 bases and 1 base respectively. CDR1 and CDR2 were assigned from the germline V gene as SGHRS and YFSETQ.